The clone carrying this T cell receptor beta chain was seen more than once but under ten times. Per the germline V gene, CDR1 is MNHEY and CDR2 is SMNVEV (reference sequence). The CDR3 consists of 16 residues. Trimming took 7 bases from V and 0 from J; bases not matched to a gene: 11. These data are taken from a study of blood T cell repertoires in COVID-19. Across the whole study: The United States, Italy and Spain supplied acute and convalescent COVID-19 samples. Nucleic acid was either cDNA or gDNA, and it came from T cells, B-cell-depleted T cells, or PBMCs.

As originally analysed: Cell counts per sample came from amplifying reference gene primers. The method was immunoSEQ multiplex PCR; TCRdb's version includes in-frame clones alone and lacks a portion of them. D and trimming were read from the DNA, whereas the V and J calls and clone size are those reported in that table. The sample has about 85,000 clones; about four fifths are singletons. The specimen sequenced was peripheral blood. The chain joins TRBV27 to TRBJ1-2, with 7 nucleotides matching TRBD1. The clonotype originates from a human donor in a cohort sampled during active COVID-19. CDR3 sequence reads: CASKGTRDRSNYGYTF. In DNA, the CDR3 is TGTGCCAGCAAGGGAACCCGGGACAGATCTAACTATGGCTACACCTTC.